The source of this TCR beta chain is a study of T cell responses to AZD1222 COVID-19 vaccine. V was clipped by 6 bases and J by 7 bases; unmatched bases: 6. The CDR3 contains 14 residues. In germline, CDR1 is SGHNT, CDR2 YENEEA. TCRdb's table, derived via immunoSEQ multiplex PCR, lists solely in-frame clones and lacks some. The sample lists 95,000 to 100,000 clones, more than 70% occurring once. This rearrangement joins TRBV11-3 to TRBJ2-1; TRBD2 agrees at 10 bases. This TCR came from an adult in good health. The sample consisted of peripheral blood, taken on day 0 of AZD1222 vaccination. The CDR3 DNA reads TGTGCCAGCAGTCCTAGCGGGAGTATGAATGAGCAGTTCTTC. It codes for CASSPSGSMNEQFF.